This TCR beta chain was sequenced in a study of blood T cell repertoires in COVID-19. Trimming took off 0 bases at V and 10 bases at J, with 13 bases between the two ends. CDR1 is MNHEY and CDR2 is SVGEGT in the germline V gene. This CDR3 comprises 15 residues. Generated by immunoSEQ multiplex PCR, the TCRdb table keeps only in-frame clones and is missing some. The sample records approximately 67,000 clones, over 70% being singletons. This clone qualifies as medium-sized (0.01 to 0.1%). The TCR comes from a man between 45 and 60 years old with active COVID-19. The rearrangement links TRBV6-2 or TRBV6-3 to TRBJ1-6; D is undetermined. Source material: peripheral blood. As DNA, the CDR3 is TGTGCCAGCAGTTACTCGATGGAGGGTGGATCACCCCTCCACTTT. Its protein is CASSYSMEGGSPLHF.